The 31 T cell receptor beta chains presented below share a single source sample, sequenced in a study of chemoradiotherapy in HPV16-positive cancers. Only in-frame clones appear in the TCRdb table, and some are missing; sequencing was by immunoSEQ multiplex PCR. The data show more than 9,500 clones, with 85% to 90% seen just once and 2% to 2.5% held by the top ten. The input for sequencing was blood, taken from a patient who underwent chemoradiotherapy. The source of these receptors is a human donor with HPV-associated anogenital cancer.

The rearrangement uses TRBV7-9 and TRBJ2-2, with 11 bases lining up with TRBD2. CDR3 length: 15 amino acids. Germline CDR1 SEHNR, CDR2 FQNEAQ (reference sequence). Unmatched junction bases numbered 7, after V lost 7 bases and J lost 6 bases. CDR3 bases: TGTGCCAGCACCTCTAGCGGGGGGAGGTCCGGGGAGCTGTTTTTT. Translation gives CASTSSGGRSGELFF.

The chain employs TRBV7-9 and TRBJ2-6; the match to TRBD2 covers 11 bases. There are 19 residues in the CDR3. With V trimmed by 4 bases and J by 0 bases, 8 bases remained unmatched. Germline CDR1 is SEHNR and CDR2 is FQNEAQ (reference sequence). CDR3 coding DNA: TGTGCCAGCAGCTCCCCGGGACTAGCGGTTTTCTCTGGGGCCAACGTCCTGACTTTC. Translated, it gives CASSSPGLAVFSGANVLTF. Full variable domain (rest looked up from reference TRBV7-9 and TRBJ2-6): DTGVSQNPRHKITKRGQNVTFRCDPISEHNRLYWYRQTLGQGPEFLTYFQNEAQLEKSRLLSDRFSAERPKGSFSTLEIQRTEQGDSAMYLCASSSPGLAVFSGANVLTFGAGSRLTVL.

The V and J genes are TRBV6-1 and TRBJ2-1; 7 bases map to TRBD2. V was pared by 11 bases and J by 2 bases, with 12 bases of the junction left unmatched. The CDR3 is 15 residues long. Germline CDR1 is MNHNS and CDR2 is SASEGT. The CDR3 coding sequence is TGTGCCTCCCTGAAGGGGCTAGCGGCCTACAATGAGCAGTTCTTC. It translates to CASLKGLAAYNEQFF.

The V and J genes are TRBV27 and TRBJ1-6; unclear D gene. This CDR3 region has 13 residues. Looked up from germline, CDR1 is MNHEY and CDR2 is SMNVEV (reference sequence). V gave up 3 bases and J gave up 10 bases, with 10 bases separating them. CDR3 nucleotides: TGTGCCAGCAGTTTGGGTAGTCGATCACCCCTCCACTTT. Encoded protein: CASSLGSRSPLHF.

This rearrangement joins TRBV11-3 to TRBJ2-1; weak D call: TRBD2 (7 bases). Trimming took 1 base from V and 1 from J, leaving 17 bases between them. The CDR3 totals 18 residues. From germline, CDR1 is SGHNT and CDR2 YENEEA. The CDR3 loop reads CASSLGLGRGGSYNEQFF. In nucleotides, the CDR3 is TGTGCCAGCAGCTTAGGTCTTGGTAGGGGGGGTTCCTACAATGAGCAGTTCTTC.

The chain is built from TRBV6-4 and TRBJ2-2; possible D gene TRBD2, 5 bases. The V and J ends lost 0 bases and 5 bases respectively, with 10 bases between them. The CDR3 is 15 residues long. Germline assignment: CDR1 MRHNA and CDR2 SNTAGT. The CDR3 here is CASSDSTGVTGELFF. CDR3 in DNA: TGTGCCAGCAGTGACTCGACCGGGGTAACCGGGGAGCTGTTTTTT.

This sequence joins TRBV6-1 and TRBJ1-2; D ambiguous. The germline CDR1 and CDR2 sequences are MNHNS and SASEGT. This CDR3 comprises 15 residues. The V end lost 1 base, the J end lost 2 bases, and 11 bases lay between the germline ends. CDR3 nucleotide sequence: TGTGCCAGCAGTGAAGACAGCCTCACAAACTATGGCTACACCTTC. Translation: CASSEDSLTNYGYTF.

V and J are TRBV7-2 and TRBJ2-5; TRBD2 matches 7 bases. The J call may be in error: the DNA end matches TRBJ2-7 better. The CDR3 totals 13 residues. Germline assignment: CDR1 SGHTA and CDR2 FQGNSA. The DNA of the CDR3 is TGTGCCAGCAGCTTGGGGGGGAACTACGAGCAGTACTTC. Amino acids: CASSLGGNYEQYF.

The V gene is TRBV27, the J gene TRBJ1-4; D unresolved. CDR3 size: 15 residues. V was cut by 2 bases and J by 5 bases, with 12 bases left in between. Germline V gene data show CDR1 as MNHEY and CDR2 as SMNVEV (reference sequence). The CDR3 DNA is TGTGCCAGCAGTTTAAGCCGGGTATTGAATGAAAAACTGTTTTTT. Residues: CASSLSRVLNEKLFF.

The V call is TRBV6-1, the J call TRBJ2-5; unclear D gene. The J call may be incorrect, as the DNA end agrees better with TRBJ2-7. This CDR3 spans 13 amino acids. Germline V gene data show CDR1 as MNHNS and CDR2 as SASEGT. The CDR3 coding sequence is TGTGCCAGCAGTGAGCGAGAGCCGTACGAGCAGTACTTC. The encoded protein is CASSEREPYEQYF.

This clone was seen only once. V usage is TRBV19 and J usage is TRBJ1-1; no reliable D call. Trimming pared 4 bases from V and 0 bases from J, leaving 9 bases between. The CDR3 totals 14 residues. Per germline, CDR1 LNHDA and CDR2 SQIVND (reference sequence). This CDR3 reads CASSNRGLNTEAFF. CDR3 in DNA: TGTGCCAGTAGTAATCGGGGTTTGAACACTGAAGCTTTCTTT.

The chain is built from TRBV9 and TRBJ1-1, with D unresolved. The germline V and J ends were trimmed by 3 bases and 5 bases, with 32 bases remaining between them. In germline, CDR1 is SGDLS, CDR2 YYNGEE. The CDR3 runs 20 residues. DNA of the CDR3: TGTGCCAGCAGCGCCCGAGTAGTCATTTGGGATACCAACTTGAGGACTGAAGCTTTCTTT. It encodes CASSARVVIWDTNLRTEAFF.

V is TRBV5-4 and J is TRBJ2-1; D remains ambiguous. Germline V gene data show CDR1 as SGHNT and CDR2 as YYREEE (reference sequence). Trimming left V 0 bases short and J 0 bases short, with 10 bases between. The CDR3 has 16 residues. In nucleotides, the CDR3 is TGTGCCAGCAGCTTGGTTGGTCACAGCTCCTACAATGAGCAGTTCTTC. This sequence encodes CASSLVGHSSYNEQFF.

This clone was seen once. The chain couples TRBV2 to TRBJ2-1; D ambiguous. Germline V CDR1 and CDR2: SNHLY, FYNNEI. The CDR3 sequence is 10 residues long. V was shortened by 6 bases and J by 5 bases, with 2 bases between the two germline ends. CDR3 sequence reads: CASSDNEQFF. In DNA, the CDR3 is TGTGCCAGCAGCGACAATGAGCAGTTCTTC.

The V call is TRBV2, the J call TRBJ1-4, with a tentative D call TRBD1 (5 bases). Germline V gene lookup returns CDR1 SNHLY and CDR2 FYNNEI. This CDR3 spans 15 amino acids. Deletions cut 1 base from V and 3 bases from J, with 9 bases between. The CDR3 spells CASSEGWGPNEKLFF. DNA of the CDR3: TGTGCCAGCAGTGAAGGATGGGGACCTAATGAAAAACTGTTTTTT.

In its sample, this clone was seen once. V and J are TRBV28 and TRBJ1-2; D gene ambiguous. V gave up 6 bases and J gave up 4 bases, with 15 bases separating them. CDR1 and CDR2 (germline): MDHEN, SYDVKM. This CDR3 is 14 amino acids long. DNA for the CDR3: TGTGCCAGCAGATCACTGGGGTTCCCCTATGGCTACACCTTC. Protein sequence: CASRSLGFPYGYTF.

The chain couples TRBV18 to TRBJ2-7; 10 bases map to TRBD1. Looked up from germline, CDR1 is KGHSH and CDR2 is LQKENI. CDR3 length equals 15 residues. V was clipped by 5 bases and J by 4 bases; unmatched bases: 8. CDR3 protein: CASSSTGTGVYEQYF. CDR3 nucleotides: TGTGCCAGCTCATCTACCGGGACAGGGGTGTACGAGCAGTACTTC.

CDR3 residues: CASSEAGTGGRPYEQYF. The CDR3 DNA reads TGTGCCAGCAGTGAAGCCGGGACAGGGGGGAGGCCTTACGAGCAGTACTTC. The gene calls are TRBV2 and TRBJ2-7, with 11 bases fitting TRBD1. Germline V lookup: CDR1 SNHLY, CDR2 FYNNEI. J gave up 4 bases and V 0 bases, and 8 bases lay outside the gene matches. The CDR3 is made up of 17 amino acids.

The chain recombines TRBV16 with TRBJ1-5, with unresolved D. V was cut by 4 bases and J by 10 bases, with 14 bases left in between. Germline loops: CDR1 KGHSY, CDR2 FQNENV. CDR3 length: 13 amino acids. The CDR3 here is CASSLNGLEPQHF. Written as DNA, the CDR3 is TGTGCCAGCAGCCTGAACGGGTTGGAACCCCAGCATTTT.

The rearrangement joins TRBV29-1 to TRBJ2-7; TRBD1 might be the D (6 bases). Germline-derived CDR1 and CDR2 are SQVTM and ANQGSEA. The V end was cut by 6 bases, the J end by 0 bases, with 15 bases between. This CDR3 is built from 14 residues. The CDR3 DNA reads as TGCAGCGTGCCCGGGACACCTAGCTCCTACGAGCAGTACTTC. Its protein is CSVPGTPSSYEQYF.

This clone occurred a few times. The chain couples TRBV11-2 to TRBJ1-1; TRBD1 is a possible D gene (6 bases). There are 15 residues in the CDR3. Deletions cut 4 bases from V and 5 bases from J, with 17 bases between. Per germline, CDR1 SGHAT and CDR2 FQNNGV. The CDR3 is CASSYRRAGATEAFF. The CDR3 nucleotides read TGTGCCAGCAGCTATAGAAGGGCAGGGGCTACTGAAGCTTTCTTT.

The chain uses TRBV11-2 and TRBJ2-1; D remains unclear. The germline gives CDR1 SGHAT, CDR2 FQNNGV. Deletions cut 1 base from V and 3 bases from J, with 7 bases between. CDR3 length: 14 residues. CDR3 protein: CASSLVGNYNEQFF. The DNA for the CDR3 is TGTGCCAGCAGCTTAGTCGGCAACTACAATGAGCAGTTCTTC.

The chain joins TRBV7-9 to TRBJ1-2, with a weak D call TRBD1 (5 bases). The CDR3 totals 18 residues. V lost 4 bases, J lost 5 bases, and 26 bases lay in between. Germline loops: CDR1 SEHNR, CDR2 FQNEAQ (reference sequence). CDR3 region: CASSWGSPLGQEDYGYTF. The CDR3 DNA sequence: TGTGCCAGCAGCTGGGGCTCACCGTTGGGGCAGGAAGATTATGGCTACACCTTC.

The genes are TRBV12-5 and TRBJ2-1, with 12 nucleotides matching TRBD2. V dropped 6 bases and J dropped 5; count of bases not matched to a gene: 2. In germline, CDR1 is LGHNT, CDR2 FRNRAP. There are 14 residues in the CDR3. CDR3 protein: CASGTSGGNNEQFF. As DNA, the CDR3 is TGTGCTAGTGGGACTAGCGGGGGCAACAATGAGCAGTTCTTC.

CDR3 coding DNA: TGTGCCAGCACCACGGCCCGGACAACCTCCTACGAGCAGTACTTC. This encodes CASTTARTTSYEQYF. V is TRBV6-5 and J is TRBJ2-7, with D possibly being TRBD1 (5 bases). The CDR3 runs to 15 residues. V lost 7 bases, J lost 0 bases, and 16 bases lay in between. Per the germline V gene, CDR1 is MNHEY and CDR2 is SVGAGI.

V usage is TRBV18 and J usage is TRBJ1-1; no definite D call. Germline V gene lookup returns CDR1 KGHSH and CDR2 LQKENI. The CDR3 sequence is 13 residues long. The ends were cut back, 6 bases at V and 1 base at J, with 9 bases in the middle. The CDR3 reads CASSPRGNTEAFF. CDR3 coding DNA: TGTGCCAGCTCCCCGCGTGGGAACACTGAAGCTTTCTTT.

This chain joins TRBV7-2 and TRBJ2-2; either TRBD1 or TRBD2 may supply D (5 bases each). Trimming cost V 10 bases and J 0 bases, with 18 bases left between them. The germline CDR1 and CDR2 sequences are SGHTA and FQGNSA. The CDR3 contains 16 residues. The CDR3 protein is CATHDWGWANTGELFF. Written as DNA, the CDR3 is TGTGCCACTCACGACTGGGGGTGGGCGAACACCGGGGAGCTGTTTTTT.

V and J are TRBV2 and TRBJ1-1; the match to TRBD1 covers 7 bases. Germline values: CDR1 SNHLY, CDR2 FYNNEI. The CDR3 is made up of 14 amino acids. Losses at the gene ends were 6 bases for V and 4 bases for J; bases not matched to a gene: 8. The CDR3 sequence is CASRPGGESTEAFF. The CDR3 region has the DNA TGTGCCAGCAGGCCAGGGGGGGAAAGCACTGAAGCTTTCTTT. Based on the CDR3 plus reference TRBV2 and TRBJ1-1, the full variable domain is EPEVTQTPSHQVTQMGQEVILRCVPISNHLYFYWYRQILGQKVEFLVSFYNNEISEKSEIFDDQFSVERPDGSNFTLKIRSTKLEDSAMYFCASRPGGESTEAFFGQGTRLTVV.

This chain connects TRBV27 to TRBJ2-5; 7 nucleotides align to TRBD2. J lost 1 base, V lost 2 bases, and 4 bases had no gene match. Looked up from germline, CDR1 is MNHEY and CDR2 is SMNVEV (reference sequence). The CDR3 is 15 residues long. CDR3 amino acids: CASSLGTTVQETQYF. In DNA form, the CDR3 reads TGTGCCAGCAGTTTAGGGACTACCGTCCAAGAGACCCAGTACTTC.

The chain joins TRBV6-6 to TRBJ1-5, with a tentative D call TRBD1 (5 bases). In germline, CDR1 is MNHNY, CDR2 SVGAGI (reference sequence). V lost 4 bases to trimming and J lost 2 bases, with 15 bases between them. This CDR3 is built from 16 residues. The CDR3: CASSLYPRGGNQPQHF. The CDR3 nucleotides read TGTGCCAGCAGTTTATATCCCCGGGGGGGCAATCAGCCCCAGCATTTT.

The J gene is TRBJ2-1, the V gene TRBV18; D may be TRBD1 (5 bases). The V gene's germline CDR1 is KGHSH and CDR2 LQKENI. The CDR3 is 14 residues long. Between the trimmed V and J ends, which lost 2 bases and 4 bases, there was a span of 9 bases. CDR3: CASSPNRGYNEQFF. The CDR3 DNA sequence: TGTGCCAGCTCACCAAATAGGGGTTACAATGAGCAGTTCTTC.